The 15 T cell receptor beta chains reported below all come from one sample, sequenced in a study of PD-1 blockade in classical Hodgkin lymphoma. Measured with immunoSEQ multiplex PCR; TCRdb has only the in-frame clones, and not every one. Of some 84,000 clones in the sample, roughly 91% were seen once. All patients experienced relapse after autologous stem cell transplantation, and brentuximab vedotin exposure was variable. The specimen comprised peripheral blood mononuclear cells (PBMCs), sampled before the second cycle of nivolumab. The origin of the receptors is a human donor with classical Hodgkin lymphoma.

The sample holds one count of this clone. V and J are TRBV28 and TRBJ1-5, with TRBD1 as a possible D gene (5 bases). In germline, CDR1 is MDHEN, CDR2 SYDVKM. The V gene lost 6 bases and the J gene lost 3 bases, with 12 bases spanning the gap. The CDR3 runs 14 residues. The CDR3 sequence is CASSTGHLNQPQHF. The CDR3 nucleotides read TGTGCCAGCAGCACTGGACACCTCAATCAGCCCCAGCATTTT.

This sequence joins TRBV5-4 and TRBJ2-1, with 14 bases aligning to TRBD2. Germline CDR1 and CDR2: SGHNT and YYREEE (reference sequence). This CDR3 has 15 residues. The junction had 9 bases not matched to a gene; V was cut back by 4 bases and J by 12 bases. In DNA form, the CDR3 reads TGTGCCAGCAGCGCTCCGGGACTAGCGGGAGACGTGCAGTTCTTC. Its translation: CASSAPGLAGDVQFF.

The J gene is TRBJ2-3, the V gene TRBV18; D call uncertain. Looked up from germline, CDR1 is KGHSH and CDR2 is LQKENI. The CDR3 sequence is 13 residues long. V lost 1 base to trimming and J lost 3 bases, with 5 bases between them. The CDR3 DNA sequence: TGTGCCAGCTCACCACGAGCGACAGATACGCAGTATTTT. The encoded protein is CASSPRATDTQYF.

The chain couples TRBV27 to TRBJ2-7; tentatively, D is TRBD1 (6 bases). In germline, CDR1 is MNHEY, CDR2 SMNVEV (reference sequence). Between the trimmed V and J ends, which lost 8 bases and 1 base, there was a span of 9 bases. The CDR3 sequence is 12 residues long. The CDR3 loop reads CASGTNSYEQYF. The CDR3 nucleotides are TGTGCCAGCGGGACAAATTCCTACGAGCAGTACTTC.

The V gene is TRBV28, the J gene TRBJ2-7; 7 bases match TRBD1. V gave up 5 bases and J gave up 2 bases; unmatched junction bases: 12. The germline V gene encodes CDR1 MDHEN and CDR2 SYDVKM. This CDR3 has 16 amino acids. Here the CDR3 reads CASSPLRTGFTYEQYF. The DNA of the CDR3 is TGTGCCAGCAGTCCTCTTAGGACAGGTTTCACCTACGAGCAGTACTTC.

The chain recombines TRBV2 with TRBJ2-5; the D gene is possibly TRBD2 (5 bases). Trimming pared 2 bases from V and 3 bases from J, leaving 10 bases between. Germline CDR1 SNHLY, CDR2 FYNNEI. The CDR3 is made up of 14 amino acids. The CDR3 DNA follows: TGTGCCAGCAGTGAACTCGAGGGTAAAGAGACCCAGTACTTC. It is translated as CASSELEGKETQYF.

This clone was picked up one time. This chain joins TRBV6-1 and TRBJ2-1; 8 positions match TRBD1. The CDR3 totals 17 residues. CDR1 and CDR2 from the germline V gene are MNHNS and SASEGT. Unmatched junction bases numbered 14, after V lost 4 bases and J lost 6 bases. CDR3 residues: CASSVGLGTGLSNEQFF. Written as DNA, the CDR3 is TGTGCCAGCAGTGTTGGTCTGGGGACAGGTCTTTCCAATGAGCAGTTCTTC.

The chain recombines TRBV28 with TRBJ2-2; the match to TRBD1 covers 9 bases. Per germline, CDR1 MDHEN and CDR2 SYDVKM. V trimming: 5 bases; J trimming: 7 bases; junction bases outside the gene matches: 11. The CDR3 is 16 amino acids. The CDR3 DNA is TGTGCCAGCAGTGTGACAGGGGGTGGATTGGTCGGGGAGCTGTTTTTT. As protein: CASSVTGGGLVGELFF. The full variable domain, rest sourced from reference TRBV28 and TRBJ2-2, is DVKVTQSSRYLVKRTGEKVFLECVQDMDHENMFWYRQDPGLGLRLIYFSYDVKMKEKGDIPEGYSVSREKKERFSLILESASTNQTSMYLCASSVTGGGLVGELFFGEGSRLTVL.

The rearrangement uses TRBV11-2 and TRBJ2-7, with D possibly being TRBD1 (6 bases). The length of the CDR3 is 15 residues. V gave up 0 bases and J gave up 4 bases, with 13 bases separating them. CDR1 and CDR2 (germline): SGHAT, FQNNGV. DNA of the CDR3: TGTGCCAGCAGCTTAGAAACAGGGAGAGTATACGAGCAGTACTTC. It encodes CASSLETGRVYEQYF.

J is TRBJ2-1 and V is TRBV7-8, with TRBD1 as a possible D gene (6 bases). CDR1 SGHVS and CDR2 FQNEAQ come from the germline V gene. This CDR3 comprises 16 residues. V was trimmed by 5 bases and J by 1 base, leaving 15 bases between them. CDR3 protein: CASSKNRVVSYNEQFF. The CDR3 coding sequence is TGTGCCAGCAGCAAAAACAGGGTAGTATCCTACAATGAGCAGTTCTTC. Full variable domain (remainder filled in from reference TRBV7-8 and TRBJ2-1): GAGVSQSPRYKVAKRGQDVALRCDPISGHVSLFWYQQALGQGPEFLTYFQNEAQLDKSGLPSDRFFAERPEGSVSTLKIQRTQQEDSAVYLCASSKNRVVSYNEQFFGPGTRLTVL.

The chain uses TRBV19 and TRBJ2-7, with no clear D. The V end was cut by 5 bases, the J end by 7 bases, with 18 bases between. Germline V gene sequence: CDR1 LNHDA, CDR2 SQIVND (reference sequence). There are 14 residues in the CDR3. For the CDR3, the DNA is TGTGCCAGTAGTCCAGGTATTAGGGCGGCGGAGCAGTACTTC. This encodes CASSPGIRAAEQYF. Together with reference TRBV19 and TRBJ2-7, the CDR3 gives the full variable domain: DGGITQSPKYLFRKEGQNVTLSCEQNLNHDAMYWYRQDPGQGLRLIYYSQIVNDFQKGDIAEGYSVSREKKESFPLTVTSAQKNPTAFYLCASSPGIRAAEQYFGPGTRLTVT.

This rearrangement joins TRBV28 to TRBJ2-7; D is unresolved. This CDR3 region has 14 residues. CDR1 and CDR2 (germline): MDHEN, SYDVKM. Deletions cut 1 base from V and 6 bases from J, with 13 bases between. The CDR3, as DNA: TGTGCCAGCAGTTTATTGTTCCTGGCCCCCGAGCAGTACTTC. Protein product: CASSLLFLAPEQYF.

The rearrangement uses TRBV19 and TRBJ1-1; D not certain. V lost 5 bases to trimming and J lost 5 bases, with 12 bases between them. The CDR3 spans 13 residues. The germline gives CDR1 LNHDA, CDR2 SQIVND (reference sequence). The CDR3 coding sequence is TGTGCCAGTAGTTTTCCGGGGAGGACTGAAGCTTTCTTT. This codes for CASSFPGRTEAFF.

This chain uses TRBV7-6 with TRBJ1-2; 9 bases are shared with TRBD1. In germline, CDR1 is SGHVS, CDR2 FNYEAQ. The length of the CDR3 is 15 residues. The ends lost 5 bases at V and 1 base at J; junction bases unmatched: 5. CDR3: CASSAGTGRNYGYTF. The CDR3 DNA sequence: TGTGCCAGCAGCGCCGGGACAGGGCGTAACTATGGCTACACCTTC.

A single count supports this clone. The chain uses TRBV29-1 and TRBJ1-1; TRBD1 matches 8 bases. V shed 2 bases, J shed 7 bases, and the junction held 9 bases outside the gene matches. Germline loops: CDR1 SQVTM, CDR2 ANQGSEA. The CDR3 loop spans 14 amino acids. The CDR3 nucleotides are TGCAGCGTTGAACCAGGGGGCGTTTTAATTGAAGCTTTCTTT. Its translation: CSVEPGGVLIEAFF.